A single sample gave rise to the 22 T cell receptor beta chains below, sequenced in a study of blood T cell repertoires in COVID-19. TCRdb's copy holds only in-frame clones and misses some; the assay was immunoSEQ multiplex PCR. The sample shows over 100,000 clones, approximately 89% of them seen only once. Sequenced material: peripheral blood. The receptors stem from a man aged 45-65 years with acute or convalescent COVID-19.

The chain carries TRBV5-1 and TRBJ2-1, with 9 nucleotides matching TRBD2. The trim removed 4 bases at V and 7 bases at J, leaving 9 bases unmatched. The germline V gene encodes CDR1 SGHRS and CDR2 YFSETQ. The CDR3 totals 15 residues. CDR3 sequence (DNA): TGCGCCAGCAGCCCGATAGCGGGAGTGGGTAATGAGCAGTTCTTC. Encoded protein: CASSPIAGVGNEQFF.

V gene TRBV18 combines with J gene TRBJ2-7; weak D call: TRBD1 (6 bases). Germline V lookup: CDR1 KGHSH, CDR2 LQKENI. V gave up 5 bases and J gave up 1 base, with 12 bases separating them. The CDR3 has 14 amino acids. Written as DNA, the CDR3 is TGTGCCAGCTCAAGGGGGACACCATCCTACGAGCAGTACTTC. This gives the protein CASSRGTPSYEQYF.

The chain has TRBV7-2 and TRBJ2-1; D unclear. V was cut by 5 bases and J by 0 bases, with 11 bases left in between. Germline-derived CDR1 and CDR2 are SGHTA and FQGNSA. CDR3 length equals 15 residues. CDR3 sequence: CASSPSRSSYNEQFF. CDR3 sequence (DNA): TGTGCCAGCAGCCCGAGCCGGAGCTCCTACAATGAGCAGTTCTTC.

There are a few counts of this clone. The J gene is TRBJ1-2, the V gene TRBV28; a possible D gene is TRBD1 (6 bases). Germline V gene data show CDR1 as MDHEN and CDR2 as SYDVKM. This CDR3 is 13 amino acids long. Trimming stripped 1 base from V and 8 bases from J, with 11 bases between. CDR3 residues: CASSLYQGTGYTF. As DNA, the CDR3 is TGTGCCAGCAGTTTATATCAGGGGACGGGCTACACCTTC.

This chain links TRBV28 with TRBJ2-6; D may be TRBD1 (5 bases). CDR3 length: 19 amino acids. The V gene lost 6 bases and the J gene lost 0 bases, with 21 bases spanning the gap. The germline gives CDR1 MDHEN, CDR2 SYDVKM. CDR3 sequence (DNA): TGTGCCAGCAGCCCACGTTGGGGCTCAGGAAGCTCTGGGGCCAACGTCCTGACTTTC. It translates to CASSPRWGSGSSGANVLTF.

The rearrangement joins TRBV2 to TRBJ1-5, with 7 bases matching TRBD1. The CDR3 extends over 16 amino acids. Trimming took 7 bases from V and 1 from J; bases not matched to a gene: 10. The germline gives CDR1 SNHLY, CDR2 FYNNEI. The CDR3 bases are TGTGCCAGCACTCCGACAGGGAGAGAGAGCAATCAGCCCCAGCATTTT. It codes for CASTPTGRESNQPQHF.

The V call is TRBV30, the J call TRBJ1-5, with 8 positions matching TRBD1. The length of the CDR3 is 14 residues. The trim removed 4 bases at V and 1 base at J, leaving 3 bases unmatched. Germline CDR1 is GTSNPN and CDR2 is SVGIG (reference sequence). CDR3 residues: CAWNQGASNQPQHF. The CDR3 DNA reads as TGTGCCTGGAATCAGGGGGCGAGCAATCAGCCCCAGCATTTT. Using reference TRBV30 and TRBJ1-5 for the parts outside the CDR3, the full variable domain is SQTIHQWPATLVQPVGSPLSLECTVEGTSNPNLYWYRQAAGRGLQLLFYSVGIGQISSEVPQNLSASRPQDRQFILSSKKLLLSDSGFYLCAWNQGASNQPQHFGDGTRLSIL.

The rearrangement links TRBV2 to TRBJ2-7, with TRBD2 as a possible D gene (6 bases). V was pared by 3 bases and J by 0 bases, with 6 bases between. From germline, CDR1 is SNHLY and CDR2 FYNNEI. The CDR3 is 13 residues long. In nucleotides, the CDR3 is TGTGCCAGCAGTGACGGGGGCTCCTACGAGCAGTACTTC. Translation gives CASSDGGSYEQYF.

The chain employs TRBV7-8 and TRBJ1-5; a possible D gene is TRBD1 (6 bases). Germline V gene data show CDR1 as SGHVS and CDR2 as FQNEAQ. The CDR3 is made up of 13 amino acids. V lost 6 bases, J lost 5 bases, and 11 bases lay in between. CDR3 sequence reads: CASSPGTHQPQHF. The CDR3 region has the DNA TGTGCCAGCAGTCCCGGGACACATCAGCCCCAGCATTTT.

V gene TRBV19 combines with J gene TRBJ1-2; D is undetermined. CDR3 length: 13 residues. With 4 bases removed from V and 2 bases from J, the gap between germline ends came to 8 bases. In germline, CDR1 is LNHDA, CDR2 SQIVND (reference sequence). CDR3 bases: TGTGCCAGTAGTACCAGGTTCAACTATGGCTACACCTTC. It translates to CASSTRFNYGYTF.

CDR3 DNA: TGCAGCGTTGGGGACTCCACAGATACGCAGTATTTT. Protein product: CSVGDSTDTQYF. V gene TRBV29-1 combines with J gene TRBJ2-3; D perhaps matches TRBD2 (6 bases). CDR3 length: 12 residues. CDR1 SQVTM and CDR2 ANQGSEA come from the germline V gene. V was clipped by 4 bases and J by 2 bases, with 7 bases between them.

V gene TRBV30 combines with J gene TRBJ1-1; possibly TRBD1 for D (6 bases). The CDR3 has 12 residues. Between the trimmed V and J ends, which lost 4 bases and 8 bases, there was a span of 14 bases. Germline V gives CDR1 GTSNPN, CDR2 SVGIG (reference sequence). CDR3 bases: TGTGCCTGGACCCCCAGGGGAAGGGAAGCTTTCTTT. This gives the protein CAWTPRGREAFF.

The chain uses TRBV4-1 and TRBJ2-7; D is unclear. CDR3 size: 14 residues. Germline CDR1 and CDR2: MGHRA and YSYEKL. The ends were cut back, 0 bases at V and 0 bases at J, with 6 bases in the middle. CDR3 sequence: CASSQDRTSYEQYF. The CDR3, as DNA: TGCGCCAGCAGCCAAGACAGAACCTCCTACGAGCAGTACTTC.

The chain links TRBV6-5 to TRBJ1-1; D gene uncertain. Trimming took off 6 bases at V and 0 bases at J, with 8 bases between the two ends. The CDR3 extends over 13 amino acids. The germline V gene encodes CDR1 MNHEY and CDR2 SVGAGI. The CDR3 nucleotides read TGTGCCAGCAGCCGACACATGAACACTGAAGCTTTCTTT. Translation gives CASSRHMNTEAFF.

The V call is TRBV3-1 (or the pseudogene TRBV3-2), the J call TRBJ1-3; D unresolved. CDR1 and CDR2 from the germline V gene are LGHDT and YNNKEL (reference sequence). V lost 11 bases and J lost 3, with 14 bases in between. The CDR3 consists of 13 residues. The CDR3 coding sequence is TGTGCCTCCCACCGGGAGGGTGGAAACACCATATATTTT. Its protein product is CASHREGGNTIYF.

The V and J genes are TRBV28 and TRBJ1-1, with D hard to call. Germline V gene lookup returns CDR1 MDHEN and CDR2 SYDVKM. The CDR3 has 14 amino acids. V lost 5 bases to trimming and J lost 4 bases, with 14 bases between them. The CDR3 nucleotides are TGTGCCAGCAGTCCATATCTTCGGGGCACTGAAGCTTTCTTT. Protein product: CASSPYLRGTEAFF.

The rearrangement links TRBV14 to TRBJ2-7; the match to TRBD2 covers 7 bases. The CDR3 extends over 15 amino acids. The V gene end was trimmed by 0 bases and the J gene end by 4 bases; junction bases not matched to a gene: 6. CDR1 is SGHDN and CDR2 is FVKESK in the germline V gene. This CDR3 is CASSQDRRGGYEQYF. Here the CDR3 DNA reads TGTGCCAGCAGCCAAGATCGAAGGGGAGGGTACGAGCAGTACTTC. Using reference TRBV14 and TRBJ2-7 for the parts outside the CDR3, the full variable domain is EAGVTQFPSHSVIEKGQTVTLRCDPISGHDNLYWYRRVMGKEIKFLLHFVKESKQDESGMPNNRFLAERTGGTYSTLKVQPAELEDSGVYFCASSQDRRGGYEQYFGPGTRLTVT.

The chain is built from TRBV2 and TRBJ1-2, with TRBD1 matching over 11 bases. Trimming removed 4 bases from V and 4 bases from J; junction bases left unmatched: 2. The CDR3 is 14 amino acids. Germline V gene lookup returns CDR1 SNHLY and CDR2 FYNNEI. CDR3: CASSAGQGGYGYTF. Written as DNA, the CDR3 is TGTGCCAGCAGTGCGGGACAGGGGGGCTATGGCTACACCTTC.

The chain is built from TRBV29-1 and TRBJ2-7; 10 bases match TRBD1. The CDR3 spans 16 residues. V lost 3 bases to trimming and J lost 0 bases; unmatched junction nucleotides: 8. Germline V CDR1 and CDR2: SQVTM, ANQGSEA. The DNA for the CDR3 is TGCAGCGTTGAGATTGGCGGGACAGGGGCCTCCTACGAGCAGTACTTC. Translated: CSVEIGGTGASYEQYF.

This clone was observed a single time. The rearrangement joins TRBV3-1 (or the pseudogene TRBV3-2) to TRBJ1-5; unclear D gene. CDR3 length: 13 amino acids. V was cut by 0 bases and J by 6 bases, with 6 bases left in between. Germline V gene sequence: CDR1 LGHDT, CDR2 YNNKEL (reference sequence). CDR3 loop: CASSQEAGQPQHF. Here the CDR3 DNA reads TGTGCCAGCAGCCAAGAGGCGGGTCAGCCCCAGCATTTT.

This clone appeared a few times. The V and J genes are TRBV5-1 and TRBJ1-1, with 8 nucleotides matching TRBD1. Trimming removed 3 bases from V and 4 bases from J; junction bases left unmatched: 5. The CDR3 loop spans 14 amino acids. Germline assignment: CDR1 SGHRS and CDR2 YFSETQ. CDR3 nucleotide sequence: TGCGCCAGCAGCTCCGGACAGGGAGTCACTGAAGCTTTCTTT. Translating it yields CASSSGQGVTEAFF.

V gene TRBV19 combines with J gene TRBJ1-4; the D is unclear. V lost 2 bases and J lost 8, with 9 bases in between. The germline CDR1 and CDR2 sequences are LNHDA and SQIVND (reference sequence). This CDR3 comprises 13 residues. As DNA, the CDR3 is TGTGCCAGTAGTATAAGGTTAGCGGAAAAACTGTTTTTT. It is translated as CASSIRLAEKLFF.